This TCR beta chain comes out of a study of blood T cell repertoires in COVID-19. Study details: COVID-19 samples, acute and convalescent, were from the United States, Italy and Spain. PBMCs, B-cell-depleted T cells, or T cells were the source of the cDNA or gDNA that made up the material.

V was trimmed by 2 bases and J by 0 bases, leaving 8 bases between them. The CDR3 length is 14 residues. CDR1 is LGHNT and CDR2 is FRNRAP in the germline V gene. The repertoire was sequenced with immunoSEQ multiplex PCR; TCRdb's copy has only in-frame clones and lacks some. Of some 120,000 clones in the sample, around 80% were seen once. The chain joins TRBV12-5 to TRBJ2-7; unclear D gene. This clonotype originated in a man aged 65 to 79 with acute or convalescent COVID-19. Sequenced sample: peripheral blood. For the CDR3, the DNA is TGTGCTAGTGGTTTGAGGCCAGGCTCCTACGAGCAGTACTTC. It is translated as CASGLRPGSYEQYF.